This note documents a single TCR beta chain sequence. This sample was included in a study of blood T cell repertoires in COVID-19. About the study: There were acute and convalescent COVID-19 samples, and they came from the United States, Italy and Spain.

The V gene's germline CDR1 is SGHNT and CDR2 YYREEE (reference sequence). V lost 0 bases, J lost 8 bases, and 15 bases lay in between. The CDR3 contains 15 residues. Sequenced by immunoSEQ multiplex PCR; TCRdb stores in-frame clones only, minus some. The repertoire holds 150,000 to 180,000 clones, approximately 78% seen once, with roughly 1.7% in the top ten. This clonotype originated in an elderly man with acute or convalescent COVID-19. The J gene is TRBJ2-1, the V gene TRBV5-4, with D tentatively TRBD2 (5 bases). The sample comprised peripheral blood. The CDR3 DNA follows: TGTGCCAGCAGCTTGGGAACCCGGGCGGGCGATGAGCAGTTCTTC. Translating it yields CASSLGTRAGDEQFF.